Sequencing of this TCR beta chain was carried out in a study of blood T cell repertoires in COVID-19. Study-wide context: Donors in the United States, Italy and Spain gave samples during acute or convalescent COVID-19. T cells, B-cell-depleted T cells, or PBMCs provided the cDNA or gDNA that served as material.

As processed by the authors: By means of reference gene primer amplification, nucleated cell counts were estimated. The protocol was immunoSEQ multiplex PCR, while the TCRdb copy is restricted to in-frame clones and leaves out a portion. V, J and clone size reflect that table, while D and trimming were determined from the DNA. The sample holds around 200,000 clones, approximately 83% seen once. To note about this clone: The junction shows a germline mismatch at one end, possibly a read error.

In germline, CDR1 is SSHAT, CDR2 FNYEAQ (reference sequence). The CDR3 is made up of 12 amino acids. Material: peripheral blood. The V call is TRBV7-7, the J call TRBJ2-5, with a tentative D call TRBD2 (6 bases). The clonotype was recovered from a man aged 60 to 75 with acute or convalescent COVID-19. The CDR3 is CASSHGGETQYF. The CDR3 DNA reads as TGTGCTAGCAGCCACGGAGGGGAGACCCAGTACTTC. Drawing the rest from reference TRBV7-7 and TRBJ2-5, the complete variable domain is GAGVSQSPRYKVTKRGQDVTLRCDPISSHATLYWYQQALGQGPEFLTYFNYEAQPDKSGLPSDRFSAERPEGSISTLTIQRTEQRDSAMYRCASSHGGETQYFGPGTRLLVL.